This T cell receptor (beta chain) was sequenced during a study of response to subunit inactivated influenza vaccine. This clonotype was counted at least ten times. Antigen unknown. TCRdb reanalysed the RT-PCR reads using MiXCR and keeps one entry per CDR3 protein. The top ten hold roughly a tenth of the sample, which has around 190,000 distinct CDR3 sequences, nearly 9.5% seen once. Germline CDR1 DFQATT, CDR2 SNEGSKA (reference sequence). CDR3 length equals 12 residues. V shed 7 bases, J shed 4 bases, and the junction held 4 bases outside the gene matches. Study-level findings and limits: Each seasonal influenza vaccination, the authors suggested, recruits few new T cells.

The sequencing here drew on non-naive T cells sorted from PBMCs, taken on the day of vaccination. The clonotype was recovered from a man in his fifties or sixties who received an inactivated influenza vaccine. The gene calls are TRBV20-1 and TRBJ2-7, with 10 bases aligning to TRBD2. CDR3: CSVGSGRYEQYF. The CDR3 nucleotides read TGCAGTGTCGGTAGCGGGAGGTACGAGCAGTACTTC.